These 3 T cell receptor beta chains were sequenced from one sample in a study of molecular identifiers for immune sequencing clone quantification. Using its own MiXCR run on the PCR reads, TCRdb lists one record per CDR3 protein. The profile shows 63,000 or so distinct CDR3 sequences, 17% of them singletons. The sequenced sample consisted of naive CD8+ T cells from blood, with Jurkat cell RNA spiked in. Described subset: FACS-sorted CD8+CD4-CCR7+CD45RA+ naive T cells. The source of these receptors is a human donor in good health. Some libraries in this study had Jurkat cell RNA spiked in.

In this sample, this clonotype turned up a few times. V is TRBV2 and J is TRBJ2-7; no definite D call. CDR1 is SNHLY and CDR2 is FYNNEI in the germline V gene. The CDR3 runs 14 residues. V gave up 8 bases and J gave up 2 bases, with 16 bases separating them. CDR3: CASGEGPFPYEQYF. The CDR3 nucleotides read TGTGCCAGCGGGGAAGGGCCCTTCCCCTACGAGCAGTACTTC.

This clonotype was seen many times. The chain joins TRBV12-3 or TRBV12-4 to TRBJ2-7, with TRBD1 identical over 9 bases. The J segment lost 3 bases and the V segment lost 5 bases, leaving 5 bases of the junction unmatched. The CDR3 consists of 14 residues. CDR3 nucleotide sequence: TGTGCCAGCAGTCTTTGGGACAGGGACTACGAGCAGTACTTC. It codes for CASSLWDRDYEQYF.

As regards this clonotype: Just one base apart from a much larger clone, this may be a read error. The chain employs TRBV20-1 and TRBJ2-3; D gene ambiguous. The germline V gene encodes CDR1 DFQATT and CDR2 SNEGSKA (reference sequence). The CDR3 contains 13 residues. The CDR3 here is CCARVTSTDTQYF. The CDR3 nucleotides are TGCTGTGCTAGGGTTACTAGCACAGATACGCAGTATTTT.